The 8 T cell receptor beta chains given below trace back to one sample, sequenced in a study of blood T cell repertoires in COVID-19. Profiled with immunoSEQ multiplex PCR; TCRdb holds only in-frame clones, not every one. The data contain 100,000 or so clones, 80% to 90% of them seen just once; the ten biggest clones take up 11%. What was sequenced was peripheral blood. The origin of the receptors is a woman in her twenties or thirties with acute or convalescent COVID-19.

There are a few counts of this clone. The chain combines TRBV5-1 with TRBJ2-7; D is unclear. The germline V gene has CDR1 SGHRS and CDR2 YFSETQ. There are 14 residues in the CDR3. V dropped 0 bases and J dropped 2 bases, with 9 bases sitting between them. DNA for the CDR3: TGCGCCAGCAGCTTGGCCCCAGGCACCTACGAGCAGTACTTC. Amino acid sequence: CASSLAPGTYEQYF. The complete variable domain, with remaining parts taken from reference TRBV5-1 and TRBJ2-7, reads KAGVTQTPRYLIKTRGQQVTLSCSPISGHRSVSWYQQTPGQGLQFLFEYFSETQRNKGNFPGRFSGRQFSNSRSEMNVSTLELGDSALYLCASSLAPGTYEQYFGPGTRLTVT.

The chain has TRBV11-3 and TRBJ2-7, with D possibly TRBD1 on 6 matching bases. The V and J ends lost 3 bases and 0 bases respectively, with 6 bases between them. CDR3 length: 13 residues. From germline, CDR1 is SGHNT and CDR2 YENEEA. Here the CDR3 DNA reads TGTGCCAGCAGCTTGGACAGCTCCTACGAGCAGTACTTC. Protein: CASSLDSSYEQYF.

This clone was found a few times. Written as DNA, the CDR3 is TGTGCCAGCAGTTCATACACGAACACTGAAGCTTTCTTT. Protein product: CASSSYTNTEAFF. V and J are TRBV6-5 and TRBJ1-1; D not resolved. CDR1 and CDR2 (germline): MNHEY, SVGAGI. Deletions cut 4 bases from V and 1 base from J, with 7 bases between. This CDR3 is built from 13 residues.

The chain recombines TRBV2 with TRBJ1-6; TRBD1 might be the D (5 bases). The germline V and J ends were trimmed by 1 base and 10 bases, with 11 bases remaining between them. CDR1 SNHLY and CDR2 FYNNEI come from the germline V gene. CDR3 length: 14 residues. The CDR3 spells CASSEGHRTSPLHF. CDR3 coding DNA: TGTGCCAGCAGTGAAGGCCACAGGACCTCACCCCTCCACTTT.

This clone has just a few counts. This sequence joins TRBV6-5 and TRBJ2-3; D perhaps matches TRBD2 (6 bases). The CDR3 loop spans 13 amino acids. CDR1 is MNHEY and CDR2 is SVGAGI in the germline V gene. V shed 5 bases and J shed 2 bases, with 8 bases lying between them. The CDR3 here is CASSPGDTDTQYF. CDR3 DNA: TGTGCCAGCAGTCCGGGGGACACAGATACGCAGTATTTT.

The gene calls are TRBV27 and TRBJ2-7; TRBD1 is a possible D gene (6 bases). This CDR3 is built from 14 residues. Germline V gene lookup returns CDR1 MNHEY and CDR2 SMNVEV (reference sequence). The V gene lost 6 bases and the J gene lost 4 bases, with 16 bases spanning the gap. The CDR3 region is CASSATGSLYEQYF. The DNA for the CDR3 is TGTGCCAGCAGCGCCACAGGGTCTCTATACGAGCAGTACTTC.

The chain carries TRBV27 and TRBJ1-1, with D tentatively TRBD1 (6 bases). The germline gives CDR1 MNHEY, CDR2 SMNVEV (reference sequence). Trimming cost V 8 bases and J 7 bases, with 11 bases left between them. This CDR3 contains 11 residues. DNA for the CDR3: TGTGCCAGCGGTAGGGGACATGAAGCTTTCTTT. Its translation: CASGRGHEAFF.

The V call is TRBV27, the J call TRBJ2-4; a weak D match, TRBD1 (5 bases). CDR3 length: 13 amino acids. V lost 2 bases and J 10 bases, leaving 12 bases between the germline ends. Germline CDR1 MNHEY, CDR2 SMNVEV (reference sequence). The CDR3 reads CASSLGPGAIQYF. CDR3 sequence (DNA): TGTGCCAGCAGTTTAGGGCCTGGGGCTATTCAGTACTTC.